These 4 T cell receptor beta chains were sequenced from one sample in a study of CD8 T cells in ankylosing spondylitis. TCRdb processed the 5' RACE reads anew with MiXCR; each CDR3 protein has one entry. The sample has approximately 92,000 distinct CDR3 sequences, 8.5% to 9% seen once; the top ten hold over 4.5%. Specimen: blood, either unsorted or a sorted T cell fraction (not recorded which). These receptors all come from a male donor with ankylosing spondylitis or in good health (not recorded which).

The table lists this clonotype with many counts. The chain combines TRBV29-1 with TRBJ2-7; D gene unclear. The CDR3 spans 11 residues. Trimming took off 7 bases at V and 1 base at J, with 8 bases between the two ends. Germline CDR1 and CDR2: SQVTM and ANQGSEA. CDR3 DNA: TGCAGCGGCACAGATTCCTACGAGCAGTACTTC. As protein: CSGTDSYEQYF.

At least ten counts were recorded for this clonotype. V usage is TRBV7-2 and J usage is TRBJ2-1; D is perhaps TRBD1 (6 bases). The length of the CDR3 is 14 residues. Germline CDR1 reads SGHTA; CDR2 reads FQGNSA. V was pared by 4 bases and J by 2 bases, with 9 bases between. The CDR3 sequence: CASSSGHTYNEQFF. For the CDR3, the DNA is TGTGCCAGCAGCTCGGGACACACCTACAATGAGCAGTTCTTC. The complete variable domain, with remaining parts taken from reference TRBV7-2 and TRBJ2-1, reads GAGVSQSPSNKVTEKGKDVELRCDPISGHTALYWYRQSLGQGLEFLIYFQGNSAPDKSGLPSDRFSAERTGGSVSTLTIQRTQQEDSAVYLCASSSGHTYNEQFFGPGTRLTVL.

This clonotype came up many times. The V call is TRBV12-3 or TRBV12-4, the J call TRBJ1-1; 7 bases match TRBD1. This CDR3 contains 16 residues. Trimming cost V 5 bases and J 3 bases; bases outside gene matches: 12. CDR3 sequence reads: CASSVAGGGLDTEAFF. CDR3 DNA sequence: TGTGCCAGCAGTGTTGCAGGGGGGGGTCTCGACACTGAAGCTTTCTTT.

This clonotype was seen at least ten times. The CDR3 DNA reads TGCGCCAGCAGCTTGGACCCCGGGACAGTTTCCTACGAGCAGTACTTC. Translation gives CASSLDPGTVSYEQYF. This chain uses TRBV5-1 with TRBJ2-7, with 7 bases lining up with TRBD1. CDR1 and CDR2 (germline): SGHRS, YFSETQ. Germline trimming cut 0 bases from V and 1 base from J; bases unmatched to any gene: 7. This CDR3 has 16 residues.